This T cell receptor beta chain emerged from a study of blood T cell repertoires in COVID-19. The repertoire was sequenced with immunoSEQ multiplex PCR; TCRdb's copy has only in-frame clones and lacks some. The sample shows fewer than 200,000 clones, roughly 81% of them seen only once. CDR1 is LNHDA and CDR2 is SQIVND in the germline V gene (reference sequence). Unmatched junction bases numbered 7, after V lost 8 bases and J lost 3 bases. This CDR3 is 13 amino acids long. The rearrangement joins TRBV19 to TRBJ2-7, with TRBD1 identical over 7 bases. The receptor's source is a woman older than 75 with COVID-19, enrolled during active disease. The sequencing input was peripheral blood. CDR3 nucleotides: TGTGCCAGTGCAGGCACAGGGGTCTACGAGCAGTACTTC. This codes for CASAGTGVYEQYF.